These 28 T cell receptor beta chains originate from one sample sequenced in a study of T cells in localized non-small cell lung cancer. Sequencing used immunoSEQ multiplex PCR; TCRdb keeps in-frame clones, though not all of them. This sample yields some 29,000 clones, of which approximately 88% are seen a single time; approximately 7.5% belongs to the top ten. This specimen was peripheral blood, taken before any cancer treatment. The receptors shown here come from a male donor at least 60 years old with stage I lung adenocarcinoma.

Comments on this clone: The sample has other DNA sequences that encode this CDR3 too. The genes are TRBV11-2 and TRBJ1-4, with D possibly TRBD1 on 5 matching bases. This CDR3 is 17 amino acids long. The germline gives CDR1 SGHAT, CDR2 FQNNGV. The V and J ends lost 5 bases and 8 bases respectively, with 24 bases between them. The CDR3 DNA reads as TGTGCCAGCAGCATCGAGAGGGGAAGGGGAAAAAAGGAAAAACTGTTTTTT. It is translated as CASSIERGRGKKEKLFF.

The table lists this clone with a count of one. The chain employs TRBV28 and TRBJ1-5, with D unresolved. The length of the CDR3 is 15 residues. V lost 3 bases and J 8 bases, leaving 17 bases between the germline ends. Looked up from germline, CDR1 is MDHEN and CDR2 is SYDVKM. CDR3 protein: CASSLVDTSQEPQHF. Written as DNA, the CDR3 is TGTGCCAGCAGTTTGGTAGACACGTCCCAGGAGCCCCAGCATTTT.

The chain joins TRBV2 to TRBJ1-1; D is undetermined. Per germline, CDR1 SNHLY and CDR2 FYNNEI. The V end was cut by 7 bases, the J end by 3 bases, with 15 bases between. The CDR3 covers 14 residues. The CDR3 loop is CASKRQSTDTEAFF. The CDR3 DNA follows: TGTGCCAGCAAACGACAATCGACTGACACTGAAGCTTTCTTT.

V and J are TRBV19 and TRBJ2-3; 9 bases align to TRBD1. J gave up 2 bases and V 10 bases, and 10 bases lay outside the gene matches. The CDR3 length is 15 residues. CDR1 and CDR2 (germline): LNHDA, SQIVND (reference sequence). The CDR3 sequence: CATGPGTGYTDTQYF. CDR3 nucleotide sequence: TGTGCCACCGGACCCGGGACAGGGTACACAGATACGCAGTATTTT.

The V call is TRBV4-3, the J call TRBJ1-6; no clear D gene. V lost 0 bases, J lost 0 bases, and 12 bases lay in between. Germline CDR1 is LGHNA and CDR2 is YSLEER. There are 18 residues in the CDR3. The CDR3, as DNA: TGCGCCAGCAGCCAAGATCAATACTCAAGCTCCTATAATTCACCCCTCCACTTT. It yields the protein CASSQDQYSSSYNSPLHF.

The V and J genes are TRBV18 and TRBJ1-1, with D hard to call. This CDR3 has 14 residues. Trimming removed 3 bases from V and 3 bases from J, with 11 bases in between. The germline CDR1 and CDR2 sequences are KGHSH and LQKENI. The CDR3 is CASSPSNTHTEAFF. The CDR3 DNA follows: TGTGCCAGCTCACCCAGCAACACCCACACTGAAGCTTTCTTT. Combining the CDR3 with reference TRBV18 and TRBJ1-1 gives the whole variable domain NAGVMQNPRHLVRRRGQEARLRCSPMKGHSHVYWYRQLPEEGLKFMVYLQKENIIDESGMPKERFSAEFPKEGPSILRIQQVVRGDSAAYFCASSPSNTHTEAFFGQGTRLTVV.

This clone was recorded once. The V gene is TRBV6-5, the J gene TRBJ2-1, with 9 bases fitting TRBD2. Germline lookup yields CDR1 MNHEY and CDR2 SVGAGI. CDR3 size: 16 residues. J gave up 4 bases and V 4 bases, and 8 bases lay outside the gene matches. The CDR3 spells CASSSPGTSIYNEQFF. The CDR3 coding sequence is TGTGCCAGCAGTTCGCCCGGGACTAGCATTTACAATGAGCAGTTCTTC.

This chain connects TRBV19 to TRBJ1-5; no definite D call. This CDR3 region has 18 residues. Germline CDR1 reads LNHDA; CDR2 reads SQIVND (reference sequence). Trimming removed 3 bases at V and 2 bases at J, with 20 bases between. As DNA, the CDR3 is TGTGCCAGTAGTATCGGTATAGGCCGGCGGTCAGGCAATCAGCCCCAGCATTTT. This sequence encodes CASSIGIGRRSGNQPQHF.

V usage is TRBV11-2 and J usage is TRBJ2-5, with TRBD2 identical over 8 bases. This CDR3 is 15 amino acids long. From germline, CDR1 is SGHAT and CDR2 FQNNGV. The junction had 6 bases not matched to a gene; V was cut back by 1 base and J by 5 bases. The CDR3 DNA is TGTGCCAGCAGCTTAGTCCGGGGGGGCACGGAGACCCAGTACTTC. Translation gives CASSLVRGGTETQYF.

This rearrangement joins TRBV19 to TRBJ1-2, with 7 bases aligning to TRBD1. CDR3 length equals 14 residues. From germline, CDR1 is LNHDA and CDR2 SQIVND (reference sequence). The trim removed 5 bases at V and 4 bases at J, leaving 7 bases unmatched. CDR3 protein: CASSLAGTAYGYTF. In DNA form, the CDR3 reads TGTGCCAGTAGTCTCGCCGGGACAGCCTATGGCTACACCTTC. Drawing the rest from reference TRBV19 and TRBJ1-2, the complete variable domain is DGGITQSPKYLFRKEGQNVTLSCEQNLNHDAMYWYRQDPGQGLRLIYYSQIVNDFQKGDIAEGYSVSREKKESFPLTVTSAQKNPTAFYLCASSLAGTAYGYTFGSGTRLTVV.

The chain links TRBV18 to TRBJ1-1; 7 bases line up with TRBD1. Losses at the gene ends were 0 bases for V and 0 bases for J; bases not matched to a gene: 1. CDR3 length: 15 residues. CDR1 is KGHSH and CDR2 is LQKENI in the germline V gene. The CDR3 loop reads CASSPPGQMNTEAFF. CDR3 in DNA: TGTGCCAGCTCACCACCGGGACAGATGAACACTGAAGCTTTCTTT.

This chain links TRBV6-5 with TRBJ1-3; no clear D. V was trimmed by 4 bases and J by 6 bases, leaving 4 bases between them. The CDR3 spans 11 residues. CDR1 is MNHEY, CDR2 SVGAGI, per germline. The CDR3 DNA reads TGTGCCAGCAGTTTCTTAAACACCATATATTTT. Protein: CASSFLNTIYF.

The CDR3 is CASSLWLSNQPQHF. Here the CDR3 DNA reads TGTGCCAGCAGTTTGTGGTTAAGCAATCAGCCCCAGCATTTT. The gene calls are TRBV28 and TRBJ1-5, with D unresolved. This CDR3 comprises 14 residues. Germline loops: CDR1 MDHEN, CDR2 SYDVKM. V lost 3 bases to trimming and J lost 1 base, with 7 bases between them.

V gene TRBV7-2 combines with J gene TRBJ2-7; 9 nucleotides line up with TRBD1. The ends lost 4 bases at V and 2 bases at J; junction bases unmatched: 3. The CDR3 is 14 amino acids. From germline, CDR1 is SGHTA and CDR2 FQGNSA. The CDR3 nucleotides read TGTGCCAGCAGCTACCGGGACAGGGCCTACGAGCAGTACTTC. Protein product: CASSYRDRAYEQYF.

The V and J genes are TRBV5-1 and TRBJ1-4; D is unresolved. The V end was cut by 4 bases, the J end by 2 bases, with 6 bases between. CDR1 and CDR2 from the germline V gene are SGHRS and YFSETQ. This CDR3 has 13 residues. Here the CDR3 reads CASSSQTNEKLFF. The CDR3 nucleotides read TGCGCCAGCAGCAGCCAGACTAATGAAAAACTGTTTTTT. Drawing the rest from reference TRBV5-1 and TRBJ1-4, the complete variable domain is KAGVTQTPRYLIKTRGQQVTLSCSPISGHRSVSWYQQTPGQGLQFLFEYFSETQRNKGNFPGRFSGRQFSNSRSEMNVSTLELGDSALYLCASSSQTNEKLFFGSGTQLSVL.

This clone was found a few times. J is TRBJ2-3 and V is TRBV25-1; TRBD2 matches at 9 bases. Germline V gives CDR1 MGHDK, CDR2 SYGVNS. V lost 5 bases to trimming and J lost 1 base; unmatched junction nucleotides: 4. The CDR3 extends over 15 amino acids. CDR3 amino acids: CASSKERGGTDTQYF. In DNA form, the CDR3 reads TGTGCCAGCAGTAAAGAGCGGGGGGGCACAGATACGCAGTATTTT.

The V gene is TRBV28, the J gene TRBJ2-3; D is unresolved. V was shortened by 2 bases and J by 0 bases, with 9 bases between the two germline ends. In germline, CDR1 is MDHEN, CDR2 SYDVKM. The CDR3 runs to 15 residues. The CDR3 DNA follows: TGTGCCAGCAGTTTAGGGTCCACTAGCACAGATACGCAGTATTTT. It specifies CASSLGSTSTDTQYF.

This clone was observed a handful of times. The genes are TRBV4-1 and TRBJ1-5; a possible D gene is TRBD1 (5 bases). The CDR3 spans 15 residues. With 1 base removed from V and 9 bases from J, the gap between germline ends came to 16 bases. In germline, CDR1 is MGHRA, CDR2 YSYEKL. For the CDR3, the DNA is TGCGCCAGCAGCCAAGCGGGGACGGCCGTGTGGCCCCAGCATTTT. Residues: CASSQAGTAVWPQHF.

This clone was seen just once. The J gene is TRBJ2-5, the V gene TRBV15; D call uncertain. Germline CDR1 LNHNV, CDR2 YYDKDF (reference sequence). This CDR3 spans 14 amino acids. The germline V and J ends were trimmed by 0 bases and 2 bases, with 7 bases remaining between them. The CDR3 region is CATSREFSQETQYF. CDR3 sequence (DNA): TGTGCCACCAGCAGAGAGTTCAGTCAAGAGACCCAGTACTTC.

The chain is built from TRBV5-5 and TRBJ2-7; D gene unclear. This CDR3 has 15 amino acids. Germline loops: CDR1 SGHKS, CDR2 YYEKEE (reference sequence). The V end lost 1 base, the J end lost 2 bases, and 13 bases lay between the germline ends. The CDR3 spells CASSLYQDGTYEQYF. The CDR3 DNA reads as TGTGCCAGCAGCTTGTATCAGGACGGAACCTACGAGCAGTACTTC.

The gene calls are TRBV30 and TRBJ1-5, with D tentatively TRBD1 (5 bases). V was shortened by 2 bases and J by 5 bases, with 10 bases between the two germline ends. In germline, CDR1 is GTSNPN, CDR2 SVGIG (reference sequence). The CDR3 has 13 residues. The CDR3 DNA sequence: TGTGCCTGGAGTAGAACAGGAGATCAGCCCCAGCATTTT. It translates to CAWSRTGDQPQHF.

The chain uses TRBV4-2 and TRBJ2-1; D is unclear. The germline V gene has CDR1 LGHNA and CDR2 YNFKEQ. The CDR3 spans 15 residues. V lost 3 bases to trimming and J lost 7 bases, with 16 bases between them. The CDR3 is CASSQGDVVLNEQFF. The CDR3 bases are TGTGCCAGCAGCCAGGGTGACGTCGTTCTAAATGAGCAGTTCTTC.

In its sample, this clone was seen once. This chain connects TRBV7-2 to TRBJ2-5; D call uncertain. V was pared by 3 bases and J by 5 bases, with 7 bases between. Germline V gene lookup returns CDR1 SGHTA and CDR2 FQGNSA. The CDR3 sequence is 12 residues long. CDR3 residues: CASSFGSETQYF. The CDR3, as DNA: TGTGCCAGCAGCTTCGGGTCGGAGACCCAGTACTTC.

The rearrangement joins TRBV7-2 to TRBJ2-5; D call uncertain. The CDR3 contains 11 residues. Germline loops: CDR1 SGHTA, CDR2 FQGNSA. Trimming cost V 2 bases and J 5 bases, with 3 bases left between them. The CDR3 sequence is CASSLSETQYF. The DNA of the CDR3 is TGTGCCAGCAGCTTATCCGAGACCCAGTACTTC. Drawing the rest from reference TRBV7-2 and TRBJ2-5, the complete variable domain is GAGVSQSPSNKVTEKGKDVELRCDPISGHTALYWYRQSLGQGLEFLIYFQGNSAPDKSGLPSDRFSAERTGGSVSTLTIQRTQQEDSAVYLCASSLSETQYFGPGTRLLVL.

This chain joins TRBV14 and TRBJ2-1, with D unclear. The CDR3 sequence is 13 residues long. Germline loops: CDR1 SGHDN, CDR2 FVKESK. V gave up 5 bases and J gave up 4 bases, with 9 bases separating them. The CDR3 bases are TGTGCCAGCAGCTCCCAAGGGTACAATGAGCAGTTCTTC. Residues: CASSSQGYNEQFF.

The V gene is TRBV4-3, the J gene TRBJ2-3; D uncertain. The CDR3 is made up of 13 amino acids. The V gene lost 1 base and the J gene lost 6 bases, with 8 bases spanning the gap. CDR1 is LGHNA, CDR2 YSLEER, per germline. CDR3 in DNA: TGCGCCAGCAGCCAAGGAGGATTGGATACGCAGTATTTT. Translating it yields CASSQGGLDTQYF.

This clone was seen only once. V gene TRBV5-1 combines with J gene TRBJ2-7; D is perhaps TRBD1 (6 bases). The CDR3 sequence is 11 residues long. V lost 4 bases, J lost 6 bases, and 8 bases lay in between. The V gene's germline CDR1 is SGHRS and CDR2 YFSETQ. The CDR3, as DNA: TGCGCCAGCAGCCCCAGGGGCGAGCAGTACTTC. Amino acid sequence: CASSPRGEQYF.

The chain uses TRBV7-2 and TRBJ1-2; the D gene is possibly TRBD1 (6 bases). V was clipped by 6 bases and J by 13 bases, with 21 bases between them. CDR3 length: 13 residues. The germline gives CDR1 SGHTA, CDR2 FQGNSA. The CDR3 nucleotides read TGTGCCAGCAGACTAATAATTGAGGGGGAATCCACCTTC. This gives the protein CASRLIIEGESTF. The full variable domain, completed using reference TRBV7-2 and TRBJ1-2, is GAGVSQSPSNKVTEKGKDVELRCDPISGHTALYWYRQSLGQGLEFLIYFQGNSAPDKSGLPSDRFSAERTGGSVSTLTIQRTQQEDSAVYLCASRLIIEGESTFGSGTRLTVV.